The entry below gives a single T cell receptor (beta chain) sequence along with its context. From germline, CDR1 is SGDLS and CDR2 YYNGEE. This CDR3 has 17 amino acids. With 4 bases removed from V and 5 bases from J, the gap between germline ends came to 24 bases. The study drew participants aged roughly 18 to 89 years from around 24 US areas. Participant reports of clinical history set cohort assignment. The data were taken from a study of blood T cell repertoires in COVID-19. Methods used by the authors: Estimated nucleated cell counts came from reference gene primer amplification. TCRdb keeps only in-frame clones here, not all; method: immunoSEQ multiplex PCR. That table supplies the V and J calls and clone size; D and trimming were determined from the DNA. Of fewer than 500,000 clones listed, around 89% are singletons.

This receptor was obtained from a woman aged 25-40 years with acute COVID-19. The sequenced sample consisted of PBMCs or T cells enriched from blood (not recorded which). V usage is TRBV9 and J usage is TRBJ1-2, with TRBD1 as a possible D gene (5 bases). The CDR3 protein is CASSPSGGMVTPYGYTF. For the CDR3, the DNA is TGTGCCAGCAGCCCCAGCGGGGGGATGGTCACACCTTATGGCTACACCTTC.